This T cell receptor (beta chain) was found in a study of cytomegalovirus exposure and HLA in healthy donors. The PCR ran on 60 Vbeta and 13 Jbeta primers. Assay used: immunoSEQ multiplex PCR; TCRdb lists only in-frame clones, some missing. The sample contains some 97,000 clones, 75% to 85% of which appear only once. This clone was seen only once. The receptor was isolated from a woman between 50 and 59 years old in good health and CMV-seropositive. Sequencing was done on a sample of PBMCs.

CDR3 sequence: CASSQDPTPGGAFNEQFF. The CDR3 DNA sequence: TGCGCCAGCAGCCAAGACCCTACTCCAGGGGGCGCTTTTAATGAGCAGTTCTTC. V and J are TRBV4-1 and TRBJ2-1; 8 bases are shared with TRBD1. Trimming removed 0 bases from V and 7 bases from J; junction bases left unmatched: 14. CDR3 length equals 18 residues. Germline CDR1 reads MGHRA; CDR2 reads YSYEKL.